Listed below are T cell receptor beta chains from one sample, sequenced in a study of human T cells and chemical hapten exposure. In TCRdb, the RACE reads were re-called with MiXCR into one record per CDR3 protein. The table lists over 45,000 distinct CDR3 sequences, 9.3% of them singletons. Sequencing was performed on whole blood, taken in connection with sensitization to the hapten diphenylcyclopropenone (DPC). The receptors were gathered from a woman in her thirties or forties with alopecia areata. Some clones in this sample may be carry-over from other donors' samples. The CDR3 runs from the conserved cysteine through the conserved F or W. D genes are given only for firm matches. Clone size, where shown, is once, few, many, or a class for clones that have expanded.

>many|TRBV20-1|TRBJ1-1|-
CSARDLWQGGGTEAFF
TGCAGTGCTAGAGATCTCTGGCAGGGCGGCGGCACTGAAGCTTTCTTT
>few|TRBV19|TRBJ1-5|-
CASSIAPGEGQPQHF
TGTGCCAGTAGTATAGCTCCAGGGGAGGGTCAGCCCCAGCATTTT
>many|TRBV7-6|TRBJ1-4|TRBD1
CASSRTGLNEKLFF
TGTGCCAGCAGTCGGACAGGGCTTAATGAAAAACTGTTTTTT
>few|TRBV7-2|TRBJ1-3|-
CASSLYNEAGNTIYF
TGTGCCAGCAGCTTATATAACGAAGCCGGAAACACCATATATTTT
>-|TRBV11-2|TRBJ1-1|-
CASSPQQPSAFF
TGTGCCAGCAGCCCCCAGCAACCTTCGGCTTTCTTT
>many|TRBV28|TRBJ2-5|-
CASSLSLNQETQYF
TGTGCCAGCAGTTTATCGCTCAATCAAGAGACCCAGTACTTC
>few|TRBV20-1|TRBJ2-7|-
CSARDRESYLYEQYF
TGCAGTGCTAGAGATCGGGAAAGCTATTTGTACGAGCAGTACTTC
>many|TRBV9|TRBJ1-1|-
CASSVDGSMNTEAFF
TGTGCCAGCAGCGTGGACGGGAGCATGAACACTGAAGCTTTCTTT
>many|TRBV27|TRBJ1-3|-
CASSTSVNSGNTIYF
TGTGCCAGCAGTACCAGCGTTAACTCTGGAAACACCATATATTTT
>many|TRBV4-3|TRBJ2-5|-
CASSQDLGYEQETQYF
TGCGCCAGCAGCCAAGATCTGGGGTATGAGCAAGAGACCCAGTACTTC
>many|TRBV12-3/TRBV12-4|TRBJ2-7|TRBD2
CASSTLAGGPYEQYF
TGTGCCAGCAGCACATTAGCGGGGGGGCCCTACGAGCAGTACTTC
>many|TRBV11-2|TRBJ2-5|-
CASNQGGIRQETQYF
TGTGCCAGCAACCAAGGAGGGATAAGACAAGAGACCCAGTACTTC
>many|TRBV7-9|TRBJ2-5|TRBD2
CASSLWFILELADELQETQYF
TGTGCCAGCAGCTTATGGTTCATCCTGGAACTAGCGGACGAACTTCAAGAGACCCAGTACTTC
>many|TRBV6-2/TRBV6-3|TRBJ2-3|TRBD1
CASSYSMSRDRGDTQYF
TGTGCCAGCAGTTACTCAATGTCCCGGGACAGAGGAGATACGCAGTATTTT
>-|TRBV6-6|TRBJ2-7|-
CASSYSSIGVSVYEQYF
TGTGCCAGCAGTTACTCGAGTATCGGGGTATCAGTCTACGAGCAGTACTTC
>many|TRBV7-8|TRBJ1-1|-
CASSLERFVLGSDTEAFF
TGTGCCAGCAGCTTAGAAAGGTTTGTCTTGGGGAGCGACACTGAAGCTTTCTTT
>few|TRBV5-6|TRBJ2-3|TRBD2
CASSLRGTSHTDTQYF
TGTGCCAGCAGCTTACGCGGGACTAGTCACACAGATACGCAGTATTTT
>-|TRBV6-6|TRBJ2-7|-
CASSYGQDSYEQYF
TGTGCCAGCAGTTACGGTCAGGACTCCTACGAGCAGTACTTC
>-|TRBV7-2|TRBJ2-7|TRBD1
CASSSRSRDRDYEQYF
TGTGCCAGCAGCTCGAGAAGTAGGGACAGGGACTACGAGCAGTACTTC
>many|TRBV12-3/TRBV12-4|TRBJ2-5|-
CASSLGVGSAEGTQYF
TGTGCCAGCAGTTTAGGGGTGGGGAGCGCGGAGGGGACCCAGTACTTC
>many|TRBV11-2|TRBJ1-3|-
CASSLGSSGNTIYF
TGTGCCAGCAGCTTAGGAAGCTCTGGAAACACCATATATTTT
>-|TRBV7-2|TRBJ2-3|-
CASSFGSPDTQYF
TGTGCCAGCAGCTTTGGTAGCCCGGATACGCAGTATTTT
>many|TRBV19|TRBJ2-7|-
CASSISARTYEQYF
TGTGCCAGTAGTATTTCGGCCAGGACCTACGAGCAGTACTTC
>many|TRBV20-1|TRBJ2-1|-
CSATGTYNEQFF
TGCAGTGCTACCGGGACATACAATGAGCAGTTCTTC
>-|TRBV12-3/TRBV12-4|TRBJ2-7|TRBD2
CASSLFSPSGEQYF
TGTGCCAGCAGCCTTTTCAGTCCTAGCGGCGAGCAGTACTTC
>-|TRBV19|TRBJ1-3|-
CASSIDRQPGNTIYF
TGTGCCAGTAGTATTGATCGGCAGCCTGGAAACACCATATATTTT
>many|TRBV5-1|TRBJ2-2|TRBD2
CASSFTSGTNTGELFF
TGCGCCAGCAGCTTCACTAGCGGGACGAACACCGGGGAGCTGTTTTTT
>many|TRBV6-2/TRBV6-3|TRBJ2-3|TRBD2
CASSSRRTSGGDTQYF
TGTGCCAGCAGTTCCCGACGGACTAGCGGGGGTGATACGCAGTATTTT